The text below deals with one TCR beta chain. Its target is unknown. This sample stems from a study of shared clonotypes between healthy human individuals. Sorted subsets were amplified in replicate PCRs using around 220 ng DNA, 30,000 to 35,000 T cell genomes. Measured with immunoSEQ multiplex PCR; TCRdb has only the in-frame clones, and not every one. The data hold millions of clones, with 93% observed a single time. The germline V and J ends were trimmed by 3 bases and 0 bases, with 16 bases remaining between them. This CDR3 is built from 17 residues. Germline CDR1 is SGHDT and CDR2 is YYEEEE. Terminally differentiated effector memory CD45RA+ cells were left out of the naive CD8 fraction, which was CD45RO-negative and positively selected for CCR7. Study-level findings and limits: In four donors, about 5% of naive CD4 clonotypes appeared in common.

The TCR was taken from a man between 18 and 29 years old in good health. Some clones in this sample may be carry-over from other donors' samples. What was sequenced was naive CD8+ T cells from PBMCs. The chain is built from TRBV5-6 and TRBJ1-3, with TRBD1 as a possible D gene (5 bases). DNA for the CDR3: TGTGCCAGCAGCTATGGGTTTGGGGGGAACTCTGGAAACACCATATATTTT. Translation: CASSYGFGGNSGNTIYF.